A few counts support the clone carrying this TCR beta chain. Its antigen remains unidentified. The CDR3 runs 13 residues. From germline, CDR1 is SQVTM and CDR2 ANQGSEA. V shed 5 bases and J shed 4 bases, with 14 bases lying between them. The data were taken from a study of CD8+CD57+ T cells in acquired aplastic anemia. On the study more broadly: Sorted CD4+ and CD8+ cells gave a mean 3.2 ug DNA, range roughly 0.18 to 27.4 ug. Findings and caveats of the study: Between patients and controls, twenty-nine CD8+ CDR3 sequences were found in common. Researchers reported that CD8+ Simpson's diversity was not significantly different in patients versus controls.

Genomic DNA was employed as the template in profiling TCR beta VDJ and CDR3. TCRdb recomputed calls from the reads with MiXCR, one row per CDR3 protein. The sample yields 160,000 or so distinct CDR3 sequences, less than 50% seen once. Patients chosen for sequencing had shown CD8+CD57+ cell expansion by flow cytometry. Blood was sampled before the patients had received any therapy. The specimen was sorted CD4+, CD8+, or CD8+CD57+ T cells (not recorded which) from PBMCs. This receptor was taken from a human donor with aplastic anemia. V usage is TRBV29-1 and J usage is TRBJ1-1, with D maybe TRBD1 (6 bases). CDR3 sequence: CSVRQDRITEAFF. As DNA, the CDR3 is TGCAGCGTTCGACAGGATCGGATCACTGAAGCTTTCTTT.